The 8 T cell receptor beta chains below come from one sample, sequenced in a study of blood T cell repertoires in COVID-19 (dated by TCRdb to the early 2020s). The library was made by the immunoSEQ multiplex PCR assay. The clones in this table, taken by TCRdb from immuneACCESS, are in-frame only. Not every clone is retained; where verified, under half of the shortfall comes from an unresolved V gene, and the cause of the rest is unknown. Counted in this sample were 30,000 to 45,000 clones; about 83% of them appeared once. Clones ranked in the top ten supply about 2.1% of the sample. Sequencing used peripheral blood. The receptors originated from a man between 60 and 75 years old with active COVID-19.

The chain has TRBV24-1 and TRBJ2-4, with D possibly being TRBD2 (6 bases). The V and J ends lost 5 bases and 14 bases respectively, with 15 bases between them. There are 12 residues in the CDR3. The V gene's germline CDR1 is KGHDR and CDR2 SFDVKD. The CDR3 loop reads CATSAGDSPEYF. CDR3 coding DNA: TGTGCCACCAGTGCTGGGGACTCTCCGGAGTACTTC.

The CDR3 protein is CASSFTRLAGGSADTQYF. DNA for the CDR3: TGTGCCAGCAGCTTCACTAGACTAGCGGGAGGGTCGGCAGATACGCAGTATTTT. V gene TRBV7-8 combines with J gene TRBJ2-3, with 14 bases fitting TRBD2. Trimming removed 3 bases from V and 4 bases from J; junction bases left unmatched: 9. The V gene's germline CDR1 is SGHVS and CDR2 FQNEAQ. The CDR3 totals 18 residues.

The V and J genes are TRBV27 and TRBJ2-1, with D perhaps matching TRBD1 (5 bases). The CDR3 has 18 amino acids. Trimming took 3 bases from V and 0 from J, leaving 18 bases between them. Germline-derived CDR1 and CDR2 are MNHEY and SMNVEV (reference sequence). CDR3 protein: CASSFFTGSTFSYNEQFF. The CDR3, as DNA: TGTGCCAGCAGTTTTTTCACAGGCTCCACATTCTCCTACAATGAGCAGTTCTTC.

The chain is built from TRBV7-9 and TRBJ2-2, with TRBD2 matching over 8 bases. The V segment lost 5 bases and the J segment 6 bases; nucleotides outside the gene matches: 5. The germline CDR1 and CDR2 sequences are SEHNR and FQNEAQ (reference sequence). The CDR3 loop spans 14 amino acids. The CDR3 DNA is TGTGCCAGCAGCACCACTAGCGGATCCGGGGAGCTGTTTTTT. Residues: CASSTTSGSGELFF.

The J gene is TRBJ2-7, the V gene TRBV5-1; 11 positions agree with TRBD1. Germline CDR1 SGHRS, CDR2 YFSETQ. The V segment lost 4 bases and the J segment 4 bases; nucleotides outside the gene matches: 7. The CDR3 totals 15 residues. The CDR3 DNA is TGCGCCAGCAGCGCAACCGGGACAGGGGGTTACGAGCAGTACTTC. Its translation: CASSATGTGGYEQYF. Full variable domain (missing parts from reference TRBV5-1 and TRBJ2-7): KAGVTQTPRYLIKTRGQQVTLSCSPISGHRSVSWYQQTPGQGLQFLFEYFSETQRNKGNFPGRFSGRQFSNSRSEMNVSTLELGDSALYLCASSATGTGGYEQYFGPGTRLTVT.

This clone was detected once. V and J are TRBV18 and TRBJ1-2; TRBD1 aligns across 7 bases. V was pared by 6 bases and J by 3 bases, with 4 bases of the junction left unmatched. Germline CDR1 KGHSH, CDR2 LQKENI. The CDR3 loop spans 13 amino acids. CDR3 residues: CASSPQGDYGYTF. As DNA, the CDR3 is TGTGCCAGCTCCCCGCAGGGGGACTATGGCTACACCTTC.

This sequence joins TRBV6-2 or TRBV6-3 and TRBJ2-1; 11 nucleotides agree with TRBD1. Germline trimming cut 0 bases from V and 8 bases from J; bases unmatched to any gene: 6. The length of the CDR3 is 16 residues. In germline, CDR1 is MNHEY, CDR2 SVGEGT. CDR3 loop: CASSYSGQGAGDEQFF. CDR3 nucleotide sequence: TGTGCCAGCAGTTACTCAGGACAGGGGGCAGGGGATGAGCAGTTCTTC.

The rearrangement uses TRBV6-5 and TRBJ1-4; no firm D call. Germline lookup yields CDR1 MNHEY and CDR2 SVGAGI. Trimming cost V 6 bases and J 0 bases, with 11 bases left between them. CDR3 length equals 15 residues. CDR3 protein: CASRGGSTTNEKLFF. The CDR3 nucleotides are TGTGCCAGCAGGGGAGGTTCCACAACTAATGAAAAACTGTTTTTT.